This T cell receptor (beta chain) derives from a study of T cell responses to AZD1222 COVID-19 vaccine. The V and J ends lost 7 bases and 0 bases respectively, with 7 bases between them. The germline V gene encodes CDR1 MNHEY and CDR2 SVGAGI. The CDR3 is 13 amino acids. Study-wide results and caveats: Among vaccine-associated CD4 TCRs, coverage spanned spike, with dominance at 160-218 and 743-854. Possibly, clonal diversity was underestimated; donors were largely white British and included more females.

Profiled with immunoSEQ multiplex PCR; TCRdb holds only in-frame clones, not every one. Of 160,000 or so clones listed, around 92% were seen once; the top ten hold under 1.2%. Notes on this clone: What it recognizes is unknown.

The source of this sequence is an adult who received the AZD1222 COVID-19 vaccine. The sample in question was peripheral blood, obtained 28 days after the second AZD1222 dose. The chain recombines TRBV6-5 with TRBJ1-3; D gene ambiguous. The CDR3 is CASTRSSGNTIYF. CDR3 sequence (DNA): TGTGCCAGCACACGGAGCTCTGGAAACACCATATATTTT.